This TCR beta chain stems from a study of cytomegalovirus exposure and HLA in healthy donors. V was pared by 0 bases and J by 6 bases, with 11 bases of the junction left unmatched. This CDR3 has 16 amino acids. In germline, CDR1 is SGHNT, CDR2 YYREEE (reference sequence). PCR used 60 Vbeta primers and 13 Jbeta primers. The method was immunoSEQ multiplex PCR; TCRdb's version includes in-frame clones alone and lacks a portion of them. The table includes 95,000 to 150,000 clones, 81% detected once. The sample was PBMCs. V gene TRBV5-4 combines with J gene TRBJ2-7; 8 nucleotides align to TRBD2. The TCR comes from a man in his late teens or twenties in good health and CMV-seropositive. The CDR3 DNA reads as TGTGCCAGCAGCTTGGCGTTCGGGACTAGTACCCCCGAGCAGTACTTC. This translates into CASSLAFGTSTPEQYF.